The 17 T cell receptor beta chains below all came from one sample that was sequenced in a study of beta chain features in type 1 diabetes. The study's findings and limits: Moderate but significant shortening of TCRB CDR3s was recorded in all four CD4+ subsets from Type 1 diabetes patients.

Antigen specificity for these receptors is unknown. The entirety of the isolated RNA underwent reverse transcription, so expressed TCRB transcripts were sequenced. Profiled with immunoSEQ multiplex PCR; TCRdb holds only in-frame clones, not every one. Of some 660,000 clones in the sample, around an eighth are singletons; the top ten hold 0.035% to 0.045%. Material: naive CD4+ T cells from blood. These receptors originate from a man aged 18 to 35 with type 1 diabetes.

This clone was detected a few times. The J gene is TRBJ2-3, the V gene TRBV29-1; no clear D. Germline V gene lookup returns CDR1 SQVTM and CDR2 ANQGSEA. With 7 bases removed from V and 6 bases from J, the gap between germline ends came to 14 bases. The CDR3 has 12 residues. The DNA of the CDR3 is TGCAGCGGATGGGGTAACAGTGATACGCAGTATTTT. This encodes CSGWGNSDTQYF.

This clone was counted only a few times. The gene calls are TRBV14 and TRBJ1-2, with unresolved D. CDR3 length equals 16 residues. Trimming took off 1 base at V and 0 bases at J, with 12 bases between the two ends. The V gene's germline CDR1 is SGHDN and CDR2 FVKESK. In DNA, the CDR3 is TGTGCCAGCAGCCAAGTGGCAAGACCTACTAACTATGGCTACACCTTC. This sequence encodes CASSQVARPTNYGYTF.

In its sample, this clone was seen a few times. The CDR3 DNA is TGTGCCAGCATCCCCGGGACAGGGGTTTTCTACGAGCAGTACTTC. Protein sequence: CASIPGTGVFYEQYF. V is TRBV7-2 and J is TRBJ2-7; TRBD1 matches 10 bases. The CDR3 length is 15 residues. V trimming: 7 bases; J trimming: 3 bases; junction bases outside the gene matches: 9. Germline CDR1 reads SGHTA; CDR2 reads FQGNSA.

This clone was recorded a few times. The J gene is TRBJ1-1, the V gene TRBV19; 9 bases map to TRBD1. V shed 6 bases and J 0 bases; nucleotides not matched to a gene: 8. Germline lookup yields CDR1 LNHDA and CDR2 SQIVND (reference sequence). The CDR3 contains 16 residues. The CDR3 protein is CASRDPGQGMNTEAFF. As DNA, the CDR3 is TGTGCCAGTAGGGATCCGGGACAGGGTATGAACACTGAAGCTTTCTTT.

This clone was found a few times. The gene calls are TRBV4-1 and TRBJ1-1; D possibly corresponds to TRBD1 (5 bases). The germline gives CDR1 MGHRA, CDR2 YSYEKL. The V and J ends lost 3 bases and 9 bases respectively, with 14 bases between them. The length of the CDR3 is 13 residues. The CDR3 loop reads CASSQGGRSKAFF. Here the CDR3 DNA reads TGCGCCAGCAGCCAGGGGGGTCGAAGCAAAGCTTTCTTT.

The chain joins TRBV4-1 to TRBJ1-2; D is unclear. Germline CDR1 is MGHRA and CDR2 is YSYEKL. Trimming stripped 3 bases from V and 5 bases from J, with 7 bases between. This CDR3 spans 12 amino acids. CDR3 sequence (DNA): TGCGCCAGCAGCCAGGCCACTTATGGCTACACCTTC. Protein product: CASSQATYGYTF.

This chain uses TRBV27 with TRBJ1-2; D unresolved. In germline, CDR1 is MNHEY, CDR2 SMNVEV (reference sequence). The ends were cut back, 6 bases at V and 3 bases at J, with 11 bases in the middle. This CDR3 spans 13 amino acids. The CDR3, as DNA: TGTGCCAGCAGGGTGACCGGGGACTATGGCTACACCTTC. Amino acid sequence: CASRVTGDYGYTF.

The chain couples TRBV5-4 to TRBJ2-3, with 14 bases aligning to TRBD2. There are 15 residues in the CDR3. V was clipped by 5 bases and J by 4 bases; unmatched bases: 3. Per germline, CDR1 SGHNT and CDR2 YYREEE (reference sequence). The CDR3 DNA reads as TGTGCCAGCAGGACTAGCGGGGGGGCTGCAGATACGCAGTATTTT. It specifies CASRTSGGAADTQYF.

This clone was observed a few times. The chain is built from TRBV7-2 and TRBJ2-1; 9 bases match TRBD1. Germline V gene sequence: CDR1 SGHTA, CDR2 FQGNSA. The J segment lost 9 bases and the V segment lost 6 bases, leaving 6 bases of the junction unmatched. The CDR3 consists of 13 residues. The CDR3 nucleotides are TGTGCCAGCAGGGACAGGGGAGATGGTGAGCAGTTCTTC. This encodes CASRDRGDGEQFF.

The chain has TRBV5-1 and TRBJ2-3; D may be TRBD1 (6 bases). V lost 3 bases and J 6 bases, leaving 11 bases between the germline ends. CDR3 length: 13 amino acids. Per germline, CDR1 SGHRS and CDR2 YFSETQ. The DNA of the CDR3 is TGCGCCAGCAGCTCGGACACAGGGGATACGCAGTATTTT. Translating gives CASSSDTGDTQYF.

This clone was recorded a few times. The chain joins TRBV6-5 to TRBJ2-5, with D hard to call. From germline, CDR1 is MNHEY and CDR2 SVGAGI. There are 14 residues in the CDR3. Trimming shortened V by 2 bases and J by 5 bases, and 12 bases separated the two germline ends. This CDR3 is CASSYDLWAETQYF. In nucleotides, the CDR3 is TGTGCCAGCAGTTACGATCTCTGGGCGGAGACCCAGTACTTC.

This clone was counted between two and nine times. This CDR3 is also generated by other DNA sequences in the sample. This chain uses TRBV29-1 with TRBJ1-1; D remains unclear. The CDR3 has 13 amino acids. Germline assignment: CDR1 SQVTM and CDR2 ANQGSEA. Trimming removed 7 bases at V and 0 bases at J, with 12 bases between. CDR3 sequence reads: CSAETNLNTEAFF. CDR3 bases: TGCAGCGCCGAGACAAACTTGAACACTGAAGCTTTCTTT.

V gene TRBV6-1 combines with J gene TRBJ1-1, with TRBD1 matching 10 bases. The CDR3 spans 13 residues. Germline CDR1 reads MNHNS; CDR2 reads SASEGT. V gave up 6 bases and J gave up 4 bases; unmatched junction bases: 2. The CDR3 reads CASRDRGFTEAFF. The CDR3 DNA is TGTGCCAGCAGGGACAGGGGGTTCACTGAAGCTTTCTTT.

The chain recombines TRBV13 with TRBJ1-2, with D tentatively TRBD1 (5 bases). Germline CDR1 is PRHDT and CDR2 is FYEKMQ (reference sequence). The CDR3 length is 15 residues. Trimming removed 5 bases from V and 3 bases from J, with 16 bases in between. CDR3 residues: CASSQNRGTYYGYTF. The CDR3 DNA is TGTGCCAGCAGCCAAAACCGGGGGACTTACTATGGCTACACCTTC. Together with reference TRBV13 and TRBJ1-2, the CDR3 gives the full variable domain: AAGVIQSPRHLIKEKRETATLKCYPIPRHDTVYWYQQGPGQDPQFLISFYEKMQSDKGSIPDRFSAQQFSDYHSELNMSSLELGDSALYFCASSQNRGTYYGYTFGSGTRLTVV.

In DNA form, the CDR3 reads TGTGCCTGGAGGACGGGCCGTTACAATGAGCAGTTCTTC. Translated, it gives CAWRTGRYNEQFF. This sequence joins TRBV30 and TRBJ2-1; no clear D gene. The germline V gene has CDR1 GTSNPN and CDR2 SVGIG (reference sequence). V shed 3 bases and J shed 4 bases, with 10 bases lying between them. CDR3 length: 13 residues.

This clone appeared a few times. The genes are TRBV28 and TRBJ1-6; TRBD1 matches at 9 bases. The CDR3 sequence is 15 residues long. J lost 10 bases, V lost 1 base, and 5 bases had no gene match. From germline, CDR1 is MDHEN and CDR2 SYDVKM. The chain's CDR3 is CASSLSGQGRSPLHF. In DNA, the CDR3 is TGTGCCAGCAGTTTATCGGGACAGGGAAGATCACCCCTCCACTTT. Looking up the rest from reference TRBV28 and TRBJ1-6 gives the full variable domain: DVKVTQSSRYLVKRTGEKVFLECVQDMDHENMFWYRQDPGLGLRLIYFSYDVKMKEKGDIPEGYSVSREKKERFSLILESASTNQTSMYLCASSLSGQGRSPLHFGNGTRLTVT.

For the CDR3, the DNA is TGTGCCAGCAGGCCCGACTGGTCTCGGGGAAACAATGAGCAGTTCTTC. Translating it yields CASRPDWSRGNNEQFF. This chain uses TRBV7-9 with TRBJ2-1, with a weak D call TRBD2 (5 bases). Trimming stripped 6 bases from V and 5 bases from J, with 20 bases between. Germline V CDR1 and CDR2: SEHNR, FQNEAQ (reference sequence). The CDR3 loop spans 16 amino acids.